Below are 7 T cell receptor beta chains sequenced from a single sample in a study of identical twins. From the 5' RACE reads, TCRdb called clonotypes with MiXCR, one entry per CDR3 protein. The sample includes some 240,000 distinct CDR3 sequences, about 8% of them seen just once. The sample was also linked to a second study, of yellow fever vaccine responses in identical twins.

Sample: CD8+ T cells sorted from blood. These TCRs come from a woman aged 18-29 years in good health.

This chain uses TRBV20-1 with TRBJ2-7; D gene uncertain. The CDR3 has 16 residues. V was shortened by 0 bases and J by 0 bases, with 15 bases between the two germline ends. Per germline, CDR1 DFQATT and CDR2 SNEGSKA (reference sequence). The CDR3, as DNA: TGCAGTGCTAGAGATGTCGAAGTGGTGACCTCCTACGAGCAGTACTTC. Translation: CSARDVEVVTSYEQYF.

This clonotype was counted a few times. This rearrangement joins TRBV29-1 to TRBJ1-2; D is unclear. From germline, CDR1 is SQVTM and CDR2 ANQGSEA. V was clipped by 3 bases and J by 0 bases, with 8 bases between them. This CDR3 is 13 amino acids long. CDR3 loop: CSVEELANYGYTF. The CDR3 nucleotides are TGCAGCGTTGAGGAATTAGCTAACTATGGCTACACCTTC.

This clonotype has more than one count but fewer than ten. This sequence joins TRBV7-6 and TRBJ2-2; D remains ambiguous. Trimming removed 2 bases at V and 2 bases at J, with 12 bases between. The CDR3 consists of 16 residues. CDR1 SGHVS and CDR2 FNYEAQ come from the germline V gene. The CDR3 DNA sequence: TGTGCCAGCAGCTTATTAGTTCTCGACAACACCGGGGAGCTGTTTTTT. Encoded protein: CASSLLVLDNTGELFF. Filled out from reference TRBV7-6 and TRBJ2-2, the complete variable domain reads GAGVSQSPRYKVTKRGQDVALRCDPISGHVSLYWYRQALGQGPEFLTYFNYEAQQDKSGLPNDRFSAERPEGSISTLTIQRTEQRDSAMYRCASSLLVLDNTGELFFGEGSRLTVL.

This clonotype was seen ten or more times. The V gene is TRBV7-9, the J gene TRBJ2-7, with D unclear. There are 13 residues in the CDR3. Germline-derived CDR1 and CDR2 are SEHNR and FQNEAQ (reference sequence). The V gene lost 5 bases and the J gene lost 5 bases, with 13 bases spanning the gap. Written as DNA, the CDR3 is TGTGCCAGCAGCCCTTCCGTTCAGGACGAGCAGTACTTC. This codes for CASSPSVQDEQYF.

V usage is TRBV20-1 and J usage is TRBJ2-2; no reliable D call. Between the trimmed V and J ends, which lost 1 base and 3 bases, there was a span of 6 bases. CDR1 and CDR2 (germline): DFQATT, SNEGSKA (reference sequence). The CDR3 loop spans 13 amino acids. The CDR3 loop reads CSARVKYTGELFF. The CDR3 region has the DNA TGCAGTGCTAGAGTTAAGTACACCGGGGAGCTGTTTTTT.

This clonotype has a count of ten or more. The chain links TRBV2 to TRBJ2-7, with 10 bases identical to TRBD2. After removal of 3 bases from V and 4 bases from J, the junction contained 6 bases not matched to a gene. Germline values: CDR1 SNHLY, CDR2 FYNNEI. The CDR3 consists of 15 residues. The CDR3, as DNA: TGTGCCAGCAGTGACGAGCTAGCGGGAGTTTACGAGCAGTACTTC. Encoded protein: CASSDELAGVYEQYF.

This clonotype was observed many times. The V call is TRBV29-1, the J call TRBJ2-5; 10 nucleotides align to TRBD2. The junction had 2 bases not matched to a gene; V was cut back by 1 base and J by 3 bases. CDR1 and CDR2 (germline): SQVTM, ANQGSEA. This CDR3 contains 14 residues. CDR3 loop: CSVEALAGEETQYF. As DNA, the CDR3 is TGCAGCGTTGAAGCTCTAGCGGGAGAAGAGACCCAGTACTTC.